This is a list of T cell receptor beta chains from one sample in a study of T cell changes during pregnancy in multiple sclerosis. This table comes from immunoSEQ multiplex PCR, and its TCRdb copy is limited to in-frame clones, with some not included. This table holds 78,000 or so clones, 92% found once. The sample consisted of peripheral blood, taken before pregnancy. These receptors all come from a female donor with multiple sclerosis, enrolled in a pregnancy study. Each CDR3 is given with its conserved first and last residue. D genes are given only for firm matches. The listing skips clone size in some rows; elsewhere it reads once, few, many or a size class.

CASSIDREGEKLFF | TGTGCCAGTAGTATTGACAGGGAAGGTGAAAAACTGTTTTTT | TRBJ1-4 | TRBV19 | TRBD1 | .
CASSSRLAGGFGENIQYF | TGTGCCAGCAGCTCGAGACTAGCGGGGGGATTCGGGGAAAACATTCAGTACTTC | TRBJ2-4 | TRBV11-2 | TRBD2 | .
CASSSGTRGTEAFF | TGTGCCAGCAGTTCGGGAACCCGGGGCACTGAAGCTTTCTTT | TRBJ1-1 | TRBV27 | . | .
CAKPAPGQHYEQYF | TGCGCGAAACCAGCACCGGGACAACATTACGAGCAGTACTTC | TRBJ2-7 | TRBV10-1 | . | .
CASRAGGANEQFF | TGTGCCAGCAGGGCCGGGGGGGCCAATGAGCAGTTCTTC | TRBJ2-1 | TRBV11-3 | TRBD2 | .
CASSLSQSSGAGELFF | TGTGCCAGCAGTTTATCGCAAAGTAGCGGGGCCGGGGAGCTGTTTTTT | TRBJ2-2 | TRBV27 | TRBD2 | .
CASSFGGHTEAFF | TGCGCCAGCAGCTTCGGGGGGCACACTGAAGCTTTCTTT | TRBJ1-1 | TRBV5-1 | . | few
CASTGRLGEQYF | TGTGCCAGTACCGGTAGACTAGGCGAGCAGTACTTC | TRBJ2-7 | TRBV19 | . | few
CASSWGTGGGYTF | TGTGCCAGCAGCTGGGGGACAGGGGGTGGCTACACCTTC | TRBJ1-2 | TRBV27 | TRBD1 | few
CASSLGAGEPKTQYF | TGTGCCAGCAGCTTAGGGGCGGGGGAGCCGAAGACCCAGTACTTC | TRBJ2-5 | TRBV11-2 | TRBD2 | .
CASSFGLAGAVIDTQYF | TGTGCCAGCAGCTTTGGACTAGCGGGGGCAGTAATAGATACGCAGTATTTT | TRBJ2-3 | TRBV5-6 | TRBD2 | .
CASSEGRNQPQHF | TGTGCCAGCAGCGAAGGGAGGAATCAGCCCCAGCATTTT | TRBJ1-5 | TRBV5-6 | . | .
CASTNQGGGGGYTF | TGTGCCAGTACCAACCAAGGGGGCGGCGGAGGCTACACCTTC | TRBJ1-2 | TRBV19 | TRBD1 | .
CASRTASGNTIYF | TGTGCCAGTAGGACAGCCTCTGGAAACACCATATATTTT | TRBJ1-3 | TRBV19 | . | .
CASSPDTSIGYGYTF | TGTGCCAGCAGCCCCGACACCTCAATCGGCTATGGCTACACCTTC | TRBJ1-2 | TRBV5-4 | . | .
CASSASRVEDNEKLFF | TGTGCCAGCAGCGCTTCCAGGGTCGAGGATAATGAAAAACTGTTTTTT | TRBJ1-4 | TRBV9 | . | .
CASSQVEAAGGQPQHF | TGCGCCAGCAGCCAAGTCGAGGCGGCAGGGGGCCAGCCCCAGCATTTT | TRBJ1-5 | TRBV4-1 | TRBD1 | .
CASSLLDRSYNEQFF | TGTGCCAGCTCACTCCTGGACAGATCCTACAATGAGCAGTTCTTC | TRBJ2-1 | TRBV18 | . | .
CASSSRGTPYNEQFF | TGTGCCAGCAGCTCCAGAGGGACTCCGTACAATGAGCAGTTCTTC | TRBJ2-1 | TRBV5-4 | . | .
CASSVSGTSGYNEQFF | TGTGCCAGCAGCGTATCCGGGACTAGCGGTTACAATGAGCAGTTCTTC | TRBJ2-1 | TRBV9 | TRBD2 | .
CASSPGHPIEAFF | TGTGCCAGCAGCCCTGGACACCCTATTGAAGCTTTCTTT | TRBJ1-1 | TRBV7-8 | . | .
CASSLFNRERDTIYF | TGTGCCAGCAGCTTGTTCAACAGGGAGAGAGACACCATATATTTT | TRBJ1-3 | TRBV5-6 | . | once
CASSRDRGGELFF | TGTGCCAGCAGCAGAGACAGGGGCGGGGAGCTGTTTTTT | TRBJ2-2 | TRBV5-4 | TRBD1 | .
CASSQGTSTEAFF | TGTGCCAGCAGCCAGGGGACAAGCACTGAAGCTTTCTTT | TRBJ1-1 | TRBV7-3 | . | .
CASSGGQYQETQYF | TGTGCCAGCAGTGGGGGGCAGTACCAAGAGACCCAGTACTTC | TRBJ2-5 | TRBV2 | . | .
CSVAMPNYGYTF | TGCAGCGTTGCTATGCCTAACTATGGCTACACCTTC | TRBJ1-2 | TRBV29-1 | . | .
CATSSLGGATYQETQYF | TGTGCCACCAGCTCACTCGGGGGGGCGACCTACCAAGAGACCCAGTACTTC | TRBJ2-5 | TRBV15 | TRBD2 | .
CASLLLTGGAYNEQFF | TGTGCCAGCCTACTTCTGACGGGGGGCGCCTACAATGAGCAGTTCTTC | TRBJ2-1 | TRBV18 | . | .
CASRPSGGAGEGETDTQYF | TGTGCCAGCAGGCCTAGCGGGGGGGCCGGGGAAGGAGAGACAGATACGCAGTATTTT | TRBJ2-3 | TRBV13 | TRBD2 | once
CASSPTSNQDTQYF | TGTGCCAGCAGCCCCACTAGCAATCAGGATACGCAGTATTTT | TRBJ2-3 | TRBV5-4 | . | .
CASSLRSGQGAFGGYTDTQYF | TGTGCCAGCAGCCTCAGAAGCGGACAGGGGGCTTTCGGTGGGTACACAGATACGCAGTATTTT | TRBJ2-3 | TRBV13 | TRBD1 | .
CASGRDTPHYNYGYTF | TGTGCTAGTGGCCGGGACACCCCGCATTACAACTATGGCTACACCTTC | TRBJ1-2 | TRBV12-5 | . | .
CAISNIYGQGHEQYF | TGTGCCATCAGTAACATTTACGGACAGGGACACGAGCAGTACTTC | TRBJ2-7 | TRBV10-3 | TRBD1 | .
CASGFSGINTGELFF | TGTGCTAGTGGTTTTAGCGGAATTAACACCGGGGAGCTGTTTTTT | TRBJ2-2 | TRBV12-5 | . | .
CASSFVGGAVDEQYF | TGTGCCAGCAGTTTCGTCGGGGGGGCCGTCGACGAGCAGTACTTC | TRBJ2-7 | TRBV27 | TRBD2 | .
CASSQVGTGHEKLFF | TGCGCCAGCAGCCAAGTTGGGACAGGGCATGAGAAACTGTTTTTT | TRBJ1-4 | TRBV4-1 | TRBD1 | .
CSSLGLNYGYTF | TGCAGCTCCTTAGGACTAAACTATGGCTACACCTTC | TRBJ1-2 | TRBV29-1 | . | .
CASKTGSNTEAFF | TGTGCCAGTAAGACAGGGTCGAACACTGAAGCTTTCTTT | TRBJ1-1 | TRBV19 | TRBD1 | .
CSVAGGNMNTQYF | TGCAGCGTTGCTGGGGGGAATATGAATACGCAGTATTTT | TRBJ2-3 | TRBV29-1 | . | .
CASSRYPGQGMNTEAFF | TGTGCCAGCAGTCGATACCCGGGACAGGGGATGAACACTGAAGCTTTCTTT | TRBJ1-1 | TRBV2 | TRBD1 | .
CASSETRNTEAFF | TGTGCCAGCAGCGAAACTCGGAACACTGAAGCTTTCTTT | TRBJ1-1 | TRBV6-1 | . | .
CATSREPSSNQPQHF | TGTGCCACCAGCAGAGAGCCGAGTAGCAATCAGCCCCAGCATTTT | TRBJ1-5 | TRBV15 | . | .
CASRKGAFEAFF | TGTGCCAGCAGGAAGGGGGCTTTTGAAGCTTTCTTT | TRBJ1-1 | TRBV27 | TRBD1 | .
CASSQGDRVYTF | TGCGCCAGCAGCCAAGGGGACAGGGTCTACACCTTC | TRBJ1-2 | TRBV4-1 | TRBD1 | .
CASSPRGGTGRENEQFF | TGTGCCAGCAGCCCGAGGGGGGGAACGGGCAGGGAAAATGAGCAGTTCTTC | TRBJ2-1 | TRBV13 | . | .
CASSLTSRGGNQPQHF | TGTGCCAGCAGCCTGACGAGCAGGGGCGGCAATCAGCCCCAGCATTTT | TRBJ1-5 | TRBV7-8 | . | .
CASSSVAGDNNEQFF | TGTGCCAGCAGCTCGGTAGCGGGGGATAACAATGAGCAGTTCTTC | TRBJ2-1 | TRBV7-2 | TRBD2 | .
CASSWTSTDTQYF | TGTGCCAGCAGTTGGACTAGCACAGATACGCAGTATTTT | TRBJ2-3 | TRBV6-5 | . | .
CSVHRDRSYGYTF | TGCAGCGTGCACCGGGACAGATCATATGGCTACACCTTC | TRBJ1-2 | TRBV29-1 | TRBD1 | .